This TCR beta chain was retrieved from a study of vaccination and CD4 T cells after COVID-19. In the study overall: Collection of post-vaccine samples followed dose two by a median roughly 72 days, spanning a range of 14 to 241. Study conclusions and caveats: Relatively few convalescent patients were studied, without early post-infection timepoints.

This clonotype was seen a few times. Its specificity is unknown. Noted treatment: approximately 9-day PBMC culture with coronavirus spike peptide pools or control peptides (ViraFEST assay). ViraFEST stimulated the growth of antigen-specific T cells using peptide pools and subsequently profiled their TCRs by sequencing. Scientists ran DNA taken from cultured CD4+ T cells through the Oncomine TCR Beta short-read assay for sequencing. A single record per CDR3 protein comes from TCRdb applying MiXCR to the PCR reads. In the table there are tens of thousands of distinct CDR3 sequences, around 40% of which are singletons. The starting material was CD4+ T cells from blood, cultured in vitro, obtained before SARS-CoV-2 vaccination. The clonotype comes from a human donor who had recovered from COVID-19.

The CDR3 DNA sequence: TGTGCCAGCACCGCTTCCTTTAGGGTTCCAGGGGTGAACACTGAAGCTTTCTTT. Translating it yields CASTASFRVPGVNTEAFF. This chain uses TRBV6-1 with TRBJ1-1; possibly TRBD1 for D (6 bases). The CDR3 has 18 amino acids. V dropped 7 bases and J dropped 0 bases, with 24 bases sitting between them. Germline CDR1 and CDR2: MNHNS and SASEGT.